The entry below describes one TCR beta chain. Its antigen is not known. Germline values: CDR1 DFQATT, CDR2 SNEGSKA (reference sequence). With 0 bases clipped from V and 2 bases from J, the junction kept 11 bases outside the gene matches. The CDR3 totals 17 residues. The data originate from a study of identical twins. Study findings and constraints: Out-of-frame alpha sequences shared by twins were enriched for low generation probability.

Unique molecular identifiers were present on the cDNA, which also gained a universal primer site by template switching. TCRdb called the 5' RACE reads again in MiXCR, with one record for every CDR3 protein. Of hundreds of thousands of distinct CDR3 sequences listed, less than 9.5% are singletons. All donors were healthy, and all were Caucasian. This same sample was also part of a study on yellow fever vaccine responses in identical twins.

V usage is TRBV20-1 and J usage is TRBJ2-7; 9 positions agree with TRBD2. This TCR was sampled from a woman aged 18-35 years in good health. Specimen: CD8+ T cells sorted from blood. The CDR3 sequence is CSARDNNSPSGAYEQYF. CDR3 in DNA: TGCAGTGCTAGAGATAATAATTCGCCTAGCGGGGCCTACGAGCAGTACTTC.